The present T cell receptor (beta chain) was sequenced within a study of blood T cell repertoires in COVID-19. The CDR3 sequence is 17 residues long. Trimming at V came to 4 bases and at J to 0 bases, leaving 9 bases not matched to a gene. The germline gives CDR1 LNHDA, CDR2 SQIVND (reference sequence). TCRdb's copy holds only in-frame clones and misses some; the assay was immunoSEQ multiplex PCR. The repertoire includes about 410,000 clones, around 86% of them detected once, and approximately 1.4% sits in the top ten. The specimen sequenced was peripheral blood. This receptor was taken from a woman aged 25 to 39 with active or convalescent COVID-19. The gene calls are TRBV19 and TRBJ2-3, with TRBD1 identical over 8 bases. CDR3 sequence reads: CASSTRDRLASTDTQYF. The CDR3 DNA is TGTGCCAGTAGTACGAGGGACAGGTTGGCTAGCACAGATACGCAGTATTTT.